This T cell receptor beta chain was identified in a study of beta chain features in type 1 diabetes. General study findings and limits: A possible short-template PCR bias applies equally to patients and controls. TCRB repertoires of naive, central memory and Treg cells appeared more similar among patients than among healthy donors. Type 1 diabetes patients had TCRB CDR3s that were shorter (moderately but significantly so) in all four CD4+ subsets. An over-representation of cells with high TCR expression could result from cDNA sequencing.

The CDR3 has 17 residues. Trimming removed 6 bases at V and 0 bases at J, with 15 bases between. The germline V gene has CDR1 LNHDA and CDR2 SQIVND (reference sequence). Cells sorted by CD45RO/CCR7/CD25/CD127/CD95/CD27 comprised CD4+ naive, central memory, regulatory and stem cell-like memory cells. This clone appeared a few times. What it binds is not known. Sequencing targeted expressed TCRB transcripts, as all isolated RNA had been reverse transcribed. The method was immunoSEQ multiplex PCR; TCRdb's version includes in-frame clones alone and lacks a portion of them. Of 50,000 or so clones in the sample, under 50% were seen once.

The TCR was taken from a man aged 25 to 40 with type 1 diabetes. The chain carries TRBV19 and TRBJ2-6; D possibly corresponds to TRBD1 (5 bases). Material for sequencing was Tregs from blood. The CDR3 is CASRDRSSNSGANVLTF. DNA of the CDR3: TGTGCCAGTAGAGACAGATCTTCCAACTCTGGGGCCAACGTCCTGACTTTC.